This T cell receptor beta chain was documented in a study of tumor-infiltrating lymphocytes in localized non-small cell lung cancer. About this clone itself: Its antigen remains unknown.

Trimming at V came to 3 bases and at J to 5 bases, leaving 8 bases not matched to a gene. CDR1 is SGHDT, CDR2 YYEEEE, per germline. The CDR3 is 16 residues long. The table came from immunoSEQ multiplex PCR; TCRdb's copy has only in-frame clones and leaves some out. The data contain 21,000 or so clones, around 67% of them singletons. Whole-study results and caveats: Not all patients were TCR sequenced, owing to tissue quantity.

The V and J genes are TRBV5-6 and TRBJ1-2; 12 positions agree with TRBD1. The clonotype originates from a human donor with non-small cell lung cancer. The sample comprised lung tumor tissue. The CDR3 loop is CASSSYRDRGLYGYTF. In nucleotides, the CDR3 is TGTGCCAGCAGCTCCTACCGGGACAGGGGGCTGTATGGCTACACCTTC.